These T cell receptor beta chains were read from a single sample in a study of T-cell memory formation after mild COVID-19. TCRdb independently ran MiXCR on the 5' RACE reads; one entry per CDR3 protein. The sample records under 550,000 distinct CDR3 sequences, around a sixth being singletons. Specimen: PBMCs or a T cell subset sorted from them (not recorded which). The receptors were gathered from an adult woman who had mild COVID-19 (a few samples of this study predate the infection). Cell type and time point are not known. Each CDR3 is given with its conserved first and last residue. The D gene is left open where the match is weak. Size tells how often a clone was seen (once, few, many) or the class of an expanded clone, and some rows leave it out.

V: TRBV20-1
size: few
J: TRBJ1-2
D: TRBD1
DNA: TGCAGACTGGCGCAGGGGGCTCCCTCCTCTGAGGGCTACACCTTC
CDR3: CRLAQGAPSSEGYTF

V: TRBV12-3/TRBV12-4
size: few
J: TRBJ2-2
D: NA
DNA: TGTGCCAGCAGTCGAGCAGAACCAGCGATCGGGGAGCTGTTTTTT
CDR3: CASSRAEPAIGELFF

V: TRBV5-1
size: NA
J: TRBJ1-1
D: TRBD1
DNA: TGCGCCAGCAGCCTCCGGGACAGCGGATACACTGAAGCTTTCTTT
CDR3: CASSLRDSGYTEAFF

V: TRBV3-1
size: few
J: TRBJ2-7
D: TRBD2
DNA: TGTGCCAGCGGGGGGGAGACCTACGAGCAGTACTTC
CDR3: CASGGETYEQYF

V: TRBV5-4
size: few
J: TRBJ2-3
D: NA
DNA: TGTGCCAGCAGTTCGGCACAGGGTACGCAGTATTTT
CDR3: CASSSAQGTQYF

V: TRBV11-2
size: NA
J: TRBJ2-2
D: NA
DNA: TGTGCCAGCAGCTTAGAGTCGGGACCCGCCGGGGAGCTGTTTTTT
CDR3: CASSLESGPAGELFF

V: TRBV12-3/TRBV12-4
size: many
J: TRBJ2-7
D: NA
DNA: TGTGCCAGCAGCTCCTTCTCCTACGAGCAGTACTTC
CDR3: CASSSFSYEQYF

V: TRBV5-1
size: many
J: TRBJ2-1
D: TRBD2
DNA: TGCGCCAGCAGCTTGGATAGCGGGAACAATGAGCAGTTCTTC
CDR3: CASSLDSGNNEQFF

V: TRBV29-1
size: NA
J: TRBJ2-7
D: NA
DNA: TGCAGCGTAGTACAGGACTCCTACGAGCAGTACTTC
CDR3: CSVVQDSYEQYF

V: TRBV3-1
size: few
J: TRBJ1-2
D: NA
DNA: TGTGCCAGCAGCCAAGGGCAGGGCAGGAGCTATGGCTACACCTTC
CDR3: CASSQGQGRSYGYTF

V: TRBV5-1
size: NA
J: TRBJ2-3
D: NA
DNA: TGCGCCAGCAGCTTGGTTGGGGCCCCAGATACGCAGTATTTT
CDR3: CASSLVGAPDTQYF

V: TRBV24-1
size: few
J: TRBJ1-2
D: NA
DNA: TGTGCCACCAGTGATTCCAGGGTTGTCTATGGCTACACCTTC
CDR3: CATSDSRVVYGYTF

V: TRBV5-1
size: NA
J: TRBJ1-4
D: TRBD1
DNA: TGCGCCAGCAGCTGGGACAGGGTCAATGAAAAACTGTTTTTT
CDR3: CASSWDRVNEKLFF

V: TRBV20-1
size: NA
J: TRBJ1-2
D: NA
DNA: TGCAGTGCTAGCGGCGGCTATGGCTACACCTTC
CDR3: CSASGGYGYTF

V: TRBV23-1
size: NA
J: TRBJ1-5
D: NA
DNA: TGCGCCAGCAGTCAATTTGACACGCCGGGCAATCAGCCCCAGCATTTT
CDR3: CASSQFDTPGNQPQHF

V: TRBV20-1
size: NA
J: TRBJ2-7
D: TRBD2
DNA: TGCAGTGCTAGTCGCGGGAGCTCCGCTCAGCAGTACTTC
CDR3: CSASRGSSAQQYF

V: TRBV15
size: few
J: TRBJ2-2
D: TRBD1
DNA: TGTGCCACCAGCAGAGGTGGGACAGGGAACACCGGGGAGCTGTTTTTT
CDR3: CATSRGGTGNTGELFF

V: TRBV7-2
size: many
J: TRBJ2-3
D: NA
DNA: TGTGCCAGCAGCTTAGATCGAGGGACGCAGTATTTT
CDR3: CASSLDRGTQYF